The rows below give T cell receptor beta chains drawn from one sample of a study of cytotoxic CD8 clonotypes in ibrutinib-treated CLL. Profiling relied on immunoSEQ multiplex PCR, and the TCRdb table lists in-frame clones only, not all of them. This sample has 150,000 or so clones, with 79% found just once. This sample comprised PBMCs, obtained after 12 months of ibrutinib treatment. These receptors came from a human donor with chronic lymphocytic leukemia. Both conserved end residues are part of each CDR3. A D gene is named only where the DNA matches it firmly. Not all rows give a size; the values are once, few, many and, for expanded clones, a class.

TRBV7-9	TRBJ1-2	-	TRBD1	CASSSGQGKGLDGYTF	TGTGCCAGCAGCTCAGGACAGGGGAAGGGACTAGATGGCTACACCTTC
TRBV5-3	TRBJ2-7	-	TRBD2	CARSLLAGVREQYF	TGTGCCAGAAGCTTACTAGCGGGAGTGCGGGAGCAGTACTTC
TRBV5-1	TRBJ1-2	-	-	CASSLEAVGYGYTF	TGCGCCAGCAGTTTAGAGGCGGTGGGCTATGGCTACACCTTC
TRBV6-5	TRBJ2-3	-	TRBD2	CASGLVSLVDTQYF	TGTGCCAGCGGACTAGTTAGCCTAGTAGATACGCAGTATTTT
TRBV10-3	TRBJ1-2	few	TRBD1	CAISSSRLDRDYGYTF	TGTGCCATCAGCTCATCCCGCTTGGACAGGGACTATGGCTACACCTTC
TRBV29-1	TRBJ1-2	-	-	CSVDHRGQNGYTF	TGCAGCGTTGACCACCGGGGCCAGAATGGCTACACCTTC
TRBV6-5	TRBJ2-7	-	TRBD2	CASGGGSAYEQYF	TGTGCCAGCGGGGGGGGTTCCGCCTACGAGCAGTACTTC
TRBV5-4	TRBJ1-4	-	-	CASSLRNGNEKLFF	TGTGCCAGCAGCTTACGTAACGGGAATGAAAAACTGTTTTTT
TRBV19	TRBJ2-7	-	-	CASSIVARGAEVAYEQYF	TGTGCCAGTAGTATAGTCGCCAGGGGAGCAGAGGTGGCCTACGAGCAGTACTTC
TRBV11-2	TRBJ1-1	-	-	CASSSTWTDTEAFF	TGTGCCAGCAGCAGCACGTGGACAGACACTGAAGCTTTCTTT
TRBV5-1	TRBJ1-2	-	-	CASSPGTTTNYGYTF	TGCGCCAGCAGCCCCGGGACAACAACTAACTATGGCTACACCTTC
TRBV19	TRBJ2-3	-	-	CASRALGTDTQYF	TGTGCCAGTAGAGCCTTGGGCACAGATACGCAGTATTTT
TRBV7-9	TRBJ2-7	-	TRBD1	CASSFNDRVEQYF	TGTGCCAGCAGCTTCAACGACAGGGTCGAGCAGTACTTC
TRBV5-1	TRBJ2-1	-	TRBD2	CASSLEGLAGGSYNEQFF	TGCGCCAGCAGCCTGGAGGGACTAGCGGGAGGATCGTACAATGAGCAGTTCTTC
TRBV30	TRBJ1-1	-	-	CAWGHPEAFF	TGTGCCTGGGGACACCCTGAAGCTTTCTTT